The clone carrying this TCR beta chain occurred a few times. Its target is unknown. TCRdb recomputed calls from the reads with MiXCR, one row per CDR3 protein. The sample lists about 190,000 distinct CDR3 sequences; approximately 9.6% were seen once. V lost 4 bases to trimming and J lost 0 bases, with 1 base between them. Germline CDR1 reads LNHNV; CDR2 reads YYDKDF (reference sequence). The CDR3 length is 13 residues. This sample was taken from a study of T cell repertoires in cytomegalovirus infection. Study-wide points: There were carriers of CMV plus the relevant HLA, and cumulative public TCR beta family frequency identified them.

This TCR was recovered from a human donor in good health (CMV status not recorded). Some clones in this sample may be carry-over from other donors' samples. V and J are TRBV15 and TRBJ2-6; D not resolved. Sequencing was done on a sample of PBMCs. The CDR3 DNA follows: TGTGCCACCAGCAACTCTGGGGCCAACGTCCTGACTTTC. Translated: CATSNSGANVLTF.